The clone carrying this T cell receptor beta chain showed up just a few times. TCRdb independently ran MiXCR on the 5' RACE reads; one entry per CDR3 protein. There are 80,000 to 100,000 distinct CDR3 sequences in the sample; 11% occur only once, and roughly 4.5% lies in the top ten. The data derive from a study of early T cells in non-severe SARS-CoV-2 infection. For the study at large: Investigators sequenced bulk RNA drawn from unsorted whole blood, and chains remained unpaired.

CDR1 SGHTA and CDR2 FQGNSA come from the germline V gene. The CDR3 is made up of 15 amino acids. V dropped 6 bases and J dropped 4; count of bases not matched to a gene: 9. The V and J genes are TRBV7-2 and TRBJ1-5, with 7 positions matching TRBD1. The sample here was whole blood, taken at baseline. The clonotype originates from an adult who was a healthcare worker with PCR-confirmed SARS-CoV-2 infection or an uninfected control (not recorded which). The CDR3 bases are TGTGCCAGCAGGTTACGGACAGGCGAGAATCAGCCCCAGCATTTT. The encoded protein is CASRLRTGENQPQHF.